This T cell receptor beta chain was captured in a study of shared clonotypes between healthy human individuals. This clone was counted a few times. Antigen unknown. Distinct nucleotide sequences in the sample also encode this CDR3. Naive CD8 cells lacked CD45RO, underwent positive selection for CCR7 and left out terminally differentiated effector memory CD45RA+ cells. All donors qualified as healthy HIV-negative adults and had experienced no recent acute infections or vaccinations. Measured with immunoSEQ multiplex PCR; TCRdb has only the in-frame clones, and not every one. This sample has hundreds of thousands of clones, with approximately 96% found just once. Study results and caveats: Across subsets, estimated richness was generally greater for naive than for memory populations. Generation of non-shared clonotypes was less probable than generation of clonotypes shared by all four donors.

This clonotype was sampled from a woman aged 25 to 39 in good health. Sequenced sample: naive CD8+ T cells sorted from blood.

The CDR3 sequence: CASSIDSLNTEAFF. The CDR3 DNA sequence: TGTGCCAGTAGTATAGATTCATTGAACACTGAAGCTTTCTTT. The V and J genes are TRBV19 and TRBJ1-1; D is uncertain. From germline, CDR1 is LNHDA and CDR2 SQIVND (reference sequence). V dropped 0 bases and J dropped 0 bases, with 5 bases sitting between them. CDR3 size: 14 residues.